This TCR beta chain came from a study of T cells after yellow fever vaccination (dated by TCRdb to 2018 to 2020). With respect to the entire study: Libraries from fractions with low cell numbers were prepared with the SMART-Seq v4 Ultra Low Input RNA kit. Two healthy male donors, one aged 18 to 30 and one aged 30 to 40 years, made up the cohort. To follow T-cell clones before and after primary and booster YFV17D yellow fever vaccination, bulk TCR alpha and beta repertoires were sequenced over time. Bulk PBMC replicates and cell subsets were isolated from blood drawn at multiple timepoints before and after both primary and secondary immunization.

What the research found in general, with its limitations: FACS-sorted repertoires could contain abundant contaminating clonotypes from the bulk population, so computational filtering was required. The study included only a couple of donors, which limits how far the findings can be generalized. Compared with the primary T-cell response, the secondary T-cell response was faster but weaker, reaching its peak on day 5 rather than on day 15. A small share of clonotypes occurred in both CD4 and CD8 compartments, likely arising from convergent recombination. After the booster, most of the clones that had expanded following primary vaccination were detected again (roughly 97% of CD4 and 88% of CD8), which suggests that memory was broadly maintained.

The treatment or condition label for this specimen denotes: live attenuated yellow fever vaccine strain. Two biological replicates of bulk PBMCs were collected at each blood-draw timepoint. A standard Ficoll-Paque protocol was used to isolate PBMCs from peripheral blood. RNA was extracted with TriZol from bulk PBMCs, CD4 and CD8 fractions, and dextramer-positive and dextramer-negative fractions. TCR cDNA was synthesized by 5'RACE template switching, which introduced a universal primer site and unique molecular identifiers. Priming for cDNA synthesis came from both the TCR alpha and TCR beta constant segments. Two PCR steps were used to amplify libraries, with sample barcodes and sequencing adapters being added in the second step. Sequencing of libraries was performed on Illumina HiSeq 2500 (2x100 bp) or NovaSeq (2x150 bp). Regarding the original processing steps: MIGEC handled demultiplexing of reads and collapsing into UMI consensus sequences, while MiXCR performed V(D)J alignment. Clonotypes responding to the vaccine were identified with edgeR on replicate PBMC samples, with the criteria of FDR below 0.01 and a log2 fold change above 5 up to day 15. CD4 or CD8 identity was assigned to each bulk clonotype according to whether the clonotype was present at higher abundance in the sequenced CD4 repertoire or the sequenced CD8 repertoire. The public sequencing data were trimmed at Q25 with fastp and processed into clonotypes with MiXCR by TCRdb, which kept only in-frame beta chains. CDR3 protein duplicates are merged, each entry listing the most common genes and DNA. TCRdb, rather than the study authors, made the V and J calls. This sample holds about 500,000 distinct CDR3 sequences; 17% were observed only once. The biggest ten clones account for approximately 15% of the sample.

This clonotype was counted only a few times. Its recognized antigen is unknown. Base qualities are missing; no much larger clone stands one base away. Its CDR3 holds 15 amino acids, cysteine through phenylalanine. This entry keeps only the CDR3 DNA: 45 bases, framed from base 1. Between the V and J ends, shortened by 11 bases and 0 bases respectively, the junction contains 16 bases. This sequence was found in a man aged 18 to 30 who received the YFV17D yellow fever vaccine. This material consisted of PBMCs, taken less than 6 days after the first yellow fever vaccination. This sequence uses TRBV12-3 or TRBV12-4 and TRBJ2-2, and TRBD2 may be the D gene, going by 7 matching bases. The nucleotides are TGTGCCGCCGGGGGGCGGTCCTCGAACACCGGGGAGCTGTTTTTT. Its protein is CAAGGRSSNTGELFF.